The rows below give T cell receptor beta chains drawn from one sample of a study of spatial heterogeneity in lung cancer. TCRdb itself ran the 5' RACE reads through MiXCR, one entry per CDR3 protein. This table has about 100,000 distinct CDR3 sequences, about 4.4% appearing once. The specimen comprised lung tumor tissue, sampled at surgery. These receptors all stem from a male donor with early-stage non-small cell lung cancer. The CDR3 runs from the conserved cysteine through the conserved F or W. Each record gives: J gene, CDR3 length, V gene, D gene, CDR3 protein. A D gene is named only where the DNA matches it firmly.

>TRBJ2-1|15|TRBV6-5|TRBD2
CASSYKAGGQGEQFF
>TRBJ1-6|13|TRBV2|TRBD1
CASRGQINSPLHF
>TRBJ1-3|16|TRBV18|.
CASSPWAASSGNTIYF
>TRBJ2-5|14|TRBV7-9|TRBD2
CASSLIAGAETQYF
>TRBJ2-3|14|TRBV3-1|.
CASSQTPGADTQYF
>TRBJ1-1|14|TRBV9|.
CASSSSRVNTEAFF
>TRBJ2-1|15|TRBV28|.
CASSLMVAGYNEQFF
>TRBJ1-6|15|TRBV11-2|TRBD1
CASSLRAGTGTSLHF
>TRBJ2-5|17|TRBV4-1|.
CASSRGLTGPYQETQYF
>TRBJ2-5|13|TRBV6-1|TRBD2
CAARTSIWETQYF
>TRBJ2-7|13|TRBV7-9|.
CASSRDGFWEQYF
>TRBJ1-4|14|TRBV20-1|.
CSARERTTNEKLFF
>TRBJ2-7|13|TRBV27|TRBD1
CATSWTGAHEQYF
>TRBJ2-7|15|TRBV28|.
CASSRPTSGSHEQYF
>TRBJ2-7|15|TRBV13|TRBD1
CASSFRTGRTYEQYF
>TRBJ2-3|16|TRBV12-3/TRBV12-4|.
CASSSYEDIGTDTQYF